What follows is one TCR beta chain and its context. Its specific antigen is unknown. For every CD8+ T cell subset, hundreds of thousands of cells were flow-sorted straight into RLT lysis buffer, and each subset was sorted in triplicate. To exclude memory contaminants, naive CD8+ T cells were stringently defined as CD45RO-CCR7+CD27+CD95-. Using standard density gradient centrifugation, peripheral blood mononuclear cells were isolated from buffy coats. Naive CXCR3-negative and CXCR3-positive CD8+ T cells were flow-sorted using a FACSAria III. Total RNA was extracted from sorted cells using an RNeasy Mini Kit. The sample belongs to a study of CXCR3-negative and CXCR3-positive naive CD8 T cells (dated by TCRdb to the late 2010s). Context from the whole study: In total, roughly 150 million TRB reads were obtained, or roughly 1.5 +/- 0.3 million reads per library. TRBV-TRBJ cluster analysis included naive subsets from several donors and memory cells from 3 donors. Data from about ten donors, pooled across two independent experiments, went into the diversity and physicochemical repertoire analyses.

The sample was run on a NextSeq 550. The Human TCR Profiling Kit (MiLaboratory) was used to prepare UMI-labeled 5' RACE TRB cDNA libraries. The full amount of extracted RNA was used for cDNA synthesis, and the full amount of resulting cDNA was used for PCR amplification. Libraries were prepared in parallel with an identical number of PCR cycles. In the source study's methods: With a minimum of two reads required per UMI, MIGEC and MiXCR pulled out about 49,000 +/- 11,000 unique UMI-labeled TRB cDNA molecules from each library. An average of roughly 40,000 +/- 10,000 functional in-frame TRB CDR3 nucleotide clonotypes without stop codons was found per library. Diversity metrics, including normalized Shannon-Wiener and Chao1, were computed in VDJtools after downsampling to 5000 UMI-labeled TRB molecules per sample. For the central five CDR3 residues, VDJtools calculated physicochemical properties weighted by clonotype size, namely interaction energy, strength, volume and Kidera factor 4. One entry per CDR3 protein sequence results from the TCRdb reprocessing of the reads, with DNA left out. TCRdb's processing, not the authors', yielded these V and J calls. The table held for this sample gives roughly 99,000 distinct CDR3 sequences. The top ten constitute roughly 0.99% of the sample.

Broad study findings and their caveats: TRBV-TRBJ usage was similar between naive CXCR3-negative and CXCR3-positive cells from the same donor, while memory cells showed distinct patterns. Freshly isolated PBMCs were used for most assays because CXCR3 expression went down partially after cryopreservation. Because surface CD5, which is linked to self-reactivity in mice, was comparable between the naive subsets, TCR interaction strength was also inferred from the physicochemical properties of TRB CDR3s. TRB CDR3s from CXCR3-positive naive cells showed higher hydrophobicity (lower Kidera factor 4), lower energy, and higher strength and volume indices than CXCR3-negative naive cells. Both naive subsets had comparably high repertoire diversity, while memory CD8+ T cells had much lower repertoire diversity.

The CDR3 covers 14 residues, taking in both the cysteine and the phenylalanine. The entry carries no DNA sequence. The sequenced material came from naive CXCR3+ CD8+ T cells from blood. The cell subset or site label for this specimen denotes: CD45RO-CCR7+CD27+CD95- naive CD8+ T cells expressing CXCR3 (TNR3+). The chain employs TRBV23-1 and TRBJ2-2; the TCRdb D gene call, TRBD2, has no DNA to confirm it. TRBV23-1 is noted as an ORF with a role that remains uncertain. The TCR originated in a human donor in good health. Some clones in this sample may be carry-over from other donors' samples. The CDR3 corresponds to CASSQIRGLGELFF.